This TCR beta chain is drawn from a study of regulatory T cells in long-lasting Graves disease (dated by TCRdb to the early 2020s). Regarding the study in general: Newly diagnosed Graves' disease patients had taken antithyroid drugs for less than 3 months. A total of about 33 samples underwent TCR sequencing: some 13 from persistent and about 20 from newly diagnosed Graves' disease patients. Peripheral blood TCR sequencing and RNA sequencing compared persistent Graves' disease patients with newly diagnosed Graves' disease patients. The study was conducted in China and was registered as a clinical trial.

The library was made by multiplex PCR. Sequenced using an Illumina HiSeq 4000. To build TCR beta libraries, CDR3 regions were amplified by Arm-PCR using iRepertoire HTBI primers. PCR products were gel purified before sequencing. In the authors' own workflow: Gene usage analysis of CDR3 amino acid clonotypes relied on the roughly 60 TRBV and 15 or so TRBJ segments identified across samples. COPE and FqMerger were used to merge the filtered high-quality paired reads into contigs. BLAST was used to align contigs to IMGT TRBV, TRBD and TRBJ reference genes, and CDR3 was defined according to IMGT. Highly expanded clones were defined as clonotypes with a frequency above 0.1%. Shannon entropy served as the measure of repertoire diversity, while the Gini coefficient captured V-J evenness. A clonotype was considered public if more than one individual shared it. Using fastp trimming at Q25 and MiXCR clonotype assembly, TCRdb reanalyzed the public sequencing data and kept in-frame beta chains. Here each entry gathers all rows of one CDR3 protein and keeps the most common genes and DNA. These V and J calls rely on TCRdb rather than the paper's analysis. Across this sample there are around 250,000 distinct CDR3 sequences, with about 17% seen only once. Approximately 24% of the sample comes from the top ten.

This clonotype was observed at least ten times. Its antigen remains unidentified. Base qualities were left out, and no much larger clone turns up one base away. The sample's time point, from its label and the paper: newly diagnosed GD, antithyroid drugs for less than 3 months. For both TCR sequencing and RNA sequencing, RNA was extracted from PBMCs in TRIzol. The diagnosis of Graves' disease was made according to American Thyroid Association guidelines. The patients came from an endocrinology department in Xi'an, China. Each patient gave about 8.1 milliliters of peripheral blood, collected in an EDTA anticoagulant tube. Ficoll Paque Plus density gradient separation was used to isolate PBMCs, and no additional T cell sorting was done. An Agilent 2100 Bioanalyzer and agarose gel were used to check RNA quality, and a NanoDrop 2000 was used to measure RNA concentration. Broad study findings and their caveats: Sequencing and analysis were restricted to the TCR beta chain. The small sample size was acknowledged by the authors as a limitation that may reduce accuracy. Only peripheral blood was studied, because thyroid tissue, the primary lesion, was inaccessible. Compared with newly diagnosed patients, persistent Graves' disease patients had lower TCR Shannon entropy and fewer highly expanded clones, which suggests clonal expansion. More public clonotypes were shared among persistent patients (under 3,000) than among newly diagnosed patients (966). Persistent disease showed preferential use of TRBV28, TRBJ1-2 and TRBJ2-5, whereas newly diagnosed disease favored TRBV20-1 and TRBJ2-1.

Cut back by 5 bases and 5 bases, the V and J ends lie 4 bases apart. Sequences LGHDT (CDR1) and YNNKEL (CDR2) are obtained from the germline V gene (reference sequence). From the cysteine through the phenylalanine, the CDR3 covers 11 amino acids. The only DNA kept is the CDR3, 33 bases in frame from the first base. The sequence is built from TRBV3-1 and TRBJ2-1, with the D gene too uncertain to name. Sample: peripheral blood mononuclear cells (PBMCs), taken at new diagnosis, from a patient treated with antithyroid drugs. This sequence originates from a female donor with Graves disease. The nucleotide sequence reads as follows: TGTGCCAGCAGCTACCACAATGAGCAGTTCTTC. Its translation reads: CASSYHNEQFF.